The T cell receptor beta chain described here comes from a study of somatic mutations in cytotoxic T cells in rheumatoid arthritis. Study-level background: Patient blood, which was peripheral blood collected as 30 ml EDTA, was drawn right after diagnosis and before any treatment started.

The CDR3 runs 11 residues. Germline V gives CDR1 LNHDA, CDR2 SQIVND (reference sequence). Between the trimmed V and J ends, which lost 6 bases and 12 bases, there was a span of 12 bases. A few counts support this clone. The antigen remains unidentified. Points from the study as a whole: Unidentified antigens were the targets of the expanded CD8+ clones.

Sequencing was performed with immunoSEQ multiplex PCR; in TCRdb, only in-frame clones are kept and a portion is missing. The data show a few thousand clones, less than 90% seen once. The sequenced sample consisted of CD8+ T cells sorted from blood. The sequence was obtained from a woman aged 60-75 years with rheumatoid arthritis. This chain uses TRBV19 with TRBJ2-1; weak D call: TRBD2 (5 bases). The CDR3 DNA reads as TGTGCCAGTAGGAGAGGGCTGGGGCAGTTCTTC. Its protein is CASRRGLGQFF.